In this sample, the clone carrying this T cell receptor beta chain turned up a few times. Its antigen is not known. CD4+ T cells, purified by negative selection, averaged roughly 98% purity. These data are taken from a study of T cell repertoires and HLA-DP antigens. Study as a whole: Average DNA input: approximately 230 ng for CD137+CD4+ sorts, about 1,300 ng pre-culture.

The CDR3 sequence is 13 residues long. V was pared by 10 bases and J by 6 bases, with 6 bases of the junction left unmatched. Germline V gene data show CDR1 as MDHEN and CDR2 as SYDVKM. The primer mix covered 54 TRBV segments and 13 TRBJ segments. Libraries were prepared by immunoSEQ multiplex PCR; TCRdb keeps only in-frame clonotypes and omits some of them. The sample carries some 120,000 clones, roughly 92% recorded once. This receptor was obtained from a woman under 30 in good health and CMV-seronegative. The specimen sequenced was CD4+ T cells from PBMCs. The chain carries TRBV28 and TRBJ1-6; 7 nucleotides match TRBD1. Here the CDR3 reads CAIVGQPNSPLHF. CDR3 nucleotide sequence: TGTGCCATCGTGGGACAGCCTAATTCACCCCTCCACTTT.